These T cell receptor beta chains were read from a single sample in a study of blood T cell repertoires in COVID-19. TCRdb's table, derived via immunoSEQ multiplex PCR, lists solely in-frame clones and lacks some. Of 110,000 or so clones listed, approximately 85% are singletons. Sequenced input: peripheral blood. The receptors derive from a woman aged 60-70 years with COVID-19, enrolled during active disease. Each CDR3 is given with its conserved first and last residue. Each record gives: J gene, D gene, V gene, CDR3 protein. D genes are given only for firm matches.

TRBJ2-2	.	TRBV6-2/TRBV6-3	CASSYSDLTGELFF
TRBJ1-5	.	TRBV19	CASSAQIYSNQPQHF
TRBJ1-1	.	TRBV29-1	CSALTQVMNTEAFF
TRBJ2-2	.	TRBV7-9	CASSLGQDTGELFF
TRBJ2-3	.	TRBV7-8	CASSLLGPNTDTQYF
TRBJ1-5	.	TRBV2	CASREGNQPQHF
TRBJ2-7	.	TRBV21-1	CASSKGAGGWVSDEQYF
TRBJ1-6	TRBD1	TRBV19	CASSMRDRNSPLHF
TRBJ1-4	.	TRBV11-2	CASSWRDSTNEKLFF
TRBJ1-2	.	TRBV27	CASRDTYYGYTF
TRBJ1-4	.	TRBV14	CASSLTGGERYGEKLFF
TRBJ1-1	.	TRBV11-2	CASSLTAYMNTEAFF
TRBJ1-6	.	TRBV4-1	CASSQGGVSYNSPLHF
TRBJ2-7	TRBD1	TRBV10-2	CASGDRELYEQYF
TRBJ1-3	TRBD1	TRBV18	CASSPDRVSGNTIYF
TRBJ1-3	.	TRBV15	CATSRDIGRGSSGNTIYF
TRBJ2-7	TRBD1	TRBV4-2	CASSPGEGQGFEQYF
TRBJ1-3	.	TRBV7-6	CASSLEEGLSGNTIYF
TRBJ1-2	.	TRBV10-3	CAISENRDKTGYTF
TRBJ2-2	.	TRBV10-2	CASAGAGDTGELFF
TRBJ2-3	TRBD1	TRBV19	CASSISRDSSTDTQYF
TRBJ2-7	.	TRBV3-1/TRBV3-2	CASSRDYEQYF
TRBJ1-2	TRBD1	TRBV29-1	CSVTTGTGYGYTF
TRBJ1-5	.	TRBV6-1	CASSDGTPGYQPQHF
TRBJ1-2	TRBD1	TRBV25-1	CASSEFRSGGVNGYTF
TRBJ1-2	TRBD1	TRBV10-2	CATTGQGAGGYTF
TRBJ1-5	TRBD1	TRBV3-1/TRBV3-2	CASSQEGQGSQPQHF
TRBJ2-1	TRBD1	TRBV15	CATSRDLGQGAGEQFF
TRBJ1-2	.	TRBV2	CASSEGDYSYGYTF
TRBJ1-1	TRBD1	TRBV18	CASSPSPAWAGGLNTEAFF
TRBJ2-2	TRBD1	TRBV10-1	CASSPRGRLDTGELFF
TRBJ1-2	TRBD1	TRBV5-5	CASSPRQGAFDYTF
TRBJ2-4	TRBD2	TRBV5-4	CASSRTSGGEKNIQYF
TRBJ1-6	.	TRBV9	CASSVASGYNSPLHF
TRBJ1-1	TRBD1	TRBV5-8	CASRAWPRTGNTEAFF
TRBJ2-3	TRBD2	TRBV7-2	CASSLAHSRGGADTQYF
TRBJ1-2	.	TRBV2	CASSPDIQIFRNSNYGYTF
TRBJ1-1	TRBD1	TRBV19	CASQTGGTEAFF
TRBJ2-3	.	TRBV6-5	CASSYLDTQYF
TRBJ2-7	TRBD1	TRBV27	CASSLGTGRSYEQYF
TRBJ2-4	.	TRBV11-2	CASSLEGLVGAKNIQYF
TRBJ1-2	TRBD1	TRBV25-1	CASSARGQGPGYTF
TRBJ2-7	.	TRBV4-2	CASSQDNAGEQYF
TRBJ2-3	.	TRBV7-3	CASSQRGKDTQYF
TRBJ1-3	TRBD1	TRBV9	CASSQTSDRAGNTIYF